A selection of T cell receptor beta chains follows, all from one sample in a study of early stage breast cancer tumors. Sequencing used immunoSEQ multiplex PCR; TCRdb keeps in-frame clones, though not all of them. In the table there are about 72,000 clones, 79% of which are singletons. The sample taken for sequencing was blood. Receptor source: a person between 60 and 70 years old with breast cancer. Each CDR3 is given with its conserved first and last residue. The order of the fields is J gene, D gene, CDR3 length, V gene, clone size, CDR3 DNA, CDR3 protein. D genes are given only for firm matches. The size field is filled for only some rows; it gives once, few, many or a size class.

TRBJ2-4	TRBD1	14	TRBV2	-	TGTGCCAGCAGCGCCGGGACAGCAGGAAACATTCAGTACTTC	CASSAGTAGNIQYF
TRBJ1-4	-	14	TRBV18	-	TGTGCCAGCTCACCACCCGGCAGCTATGAAAAACTGTTTTTT	CASSPPGSYEKLFF
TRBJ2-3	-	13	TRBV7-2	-	TGTGCCAGCAGCTTGGACAAGGAAGATACGCAGTATTTT	CASSLDKEDTQYF
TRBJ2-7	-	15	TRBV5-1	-	TGCGCCAGCAGCTGGGGCGATCTAGCAACCTACGAGCAGTACTTC	CASSWGDLATYEQYF
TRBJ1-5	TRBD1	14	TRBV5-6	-	TGTGCCAGCAGCTCAACAGGGGGCCAGGGTTCCCAGCATTTT	CASSSTGGQGSQHF
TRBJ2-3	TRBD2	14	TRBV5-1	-	TGCGCCAGCAGCCGCGGGGGGATTACAGATACGCAGTATTTT	CASSRGGITDTQYF
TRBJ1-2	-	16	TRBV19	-	TGTGCCAGTAGTTCCGTCGGGGCAGCCTCTAACTATGGCTACACCTTC	CASSSVGAASNYGYTF
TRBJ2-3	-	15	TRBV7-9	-	TGTGCCAGCAGCTTAGGGTCTGGGGATGGCGATACGCAGTATTTT	CASSLGSGDGDTQYF
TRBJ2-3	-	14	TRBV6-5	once	TGTGCCAGCAGTAGAAGCGAACGCACAGATACGCAGTATTTT	CASSRSERTDTQYF
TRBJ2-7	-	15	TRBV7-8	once	TGTGCCAGCAGCGAACCAGGACTGGGCCCCTACGAGCAGTACTTC	CASSEPGLGPYEQYF
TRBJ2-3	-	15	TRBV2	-	TGTGCCAGCAGTGAACCGCGGGCTAGCACAGATACGCAGTATTTT	CASSEPRASTDTQYF
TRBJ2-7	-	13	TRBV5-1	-	TGCGCCAGCAGCTTGGGCAGGAACTACGAGCAGTACTTC	CASSLGRNYEQYF
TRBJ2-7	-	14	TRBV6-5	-	TGTGCCAGCAGTGCATCAAGGGGAACCTACGAGCAGTACTTC	CASSASRGTYEQYF
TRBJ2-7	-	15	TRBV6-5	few	TGTGCCAGCAGCCGGGTGGGTTCGAGCTCCTACGAGCAGTACTTC	CASSRVGSSSYEQYF
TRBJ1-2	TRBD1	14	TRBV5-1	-	TGCGCCAGCAGCTTGTTAGGGGGCGGAGATGGCTACACCTTC	CASSLLGGGDGYTF
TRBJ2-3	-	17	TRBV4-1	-	TGCGCCAGCAGCCAAGATCTGGGTTTCGGGAGTTCAGATACGCAGTATTTT	CASSQDLGFGSSDTQYF
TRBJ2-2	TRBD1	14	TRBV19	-	TGTGCCAGTTCTTGGGGACAGGGGGCCGGGGAGCTGTTTTTT	CASSWGQGAGELFF
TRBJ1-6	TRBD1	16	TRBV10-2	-	TGCGCCAGTACAGGGGGCGAAATCTCCTATAATTCACCCCTCCACTTT	CASTGGEISYNSPLHF
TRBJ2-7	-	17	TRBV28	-	TGTGCCAGCAGTGGCCTTAGGGGGACGCCCCTCTCCTACGAGCAGTACTTC	CASSGLRGTPLSYEQYF
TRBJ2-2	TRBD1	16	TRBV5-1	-	TGCGCCAGCAGCAAGGACAGGGTTGGCAACACCGGGGAGCTGTTTTTT	CASSKDRVGNTGELFF
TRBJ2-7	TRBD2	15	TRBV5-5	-	TGTGCCTCCGGGGTAGCGGGAGGTATCGCCTACGAGCAGTACTTC	CASGVAGGIAYEQYF
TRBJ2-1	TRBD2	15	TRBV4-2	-	TGTGCCAGCAGCCAAGAGGAGGTGATGGGGGGGGAGCAGTTCTTC	CASSQEEVMGGEQFF
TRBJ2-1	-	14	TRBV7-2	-	TGTGCCAGCAGCCCCCAAAGGGGGGACAATGAGCAGTTCTTC	CASSPQRGDNEQFF
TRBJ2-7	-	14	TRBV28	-	TGTGCCAGCAGTTCCAGGGTGAGCCCCTACGAGCAGTACTTC	CASSSRVSPYEQYF
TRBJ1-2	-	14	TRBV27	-	TGTGCCAGCAGGGACACTTCGTTACTAGGAGGCTACACCTTC	CASRDTSLLGGYTF
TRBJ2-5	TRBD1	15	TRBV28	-	TGTGCCAGCAGTTCCCCCGGACAGGGGCAAGAGACCCAGTACTTC	CASSSPGQGQETQYF
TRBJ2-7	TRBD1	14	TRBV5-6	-	TGTGCCAGCAGCTTTCGCGACAGGGGATACGAGCAGTACTTC	CASSFRDRGYEQYF
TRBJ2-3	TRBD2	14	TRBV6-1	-	TGTGCCAGCAGTGGAGAGAGGGGACTAAATACGCAGTATTTT	CASSGERGLNTQYF
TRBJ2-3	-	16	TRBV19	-	TGTGCCAGTAGTCCTCTGGCGGATGGTAGCACAGATACGCAGTATTTT	CASSPLADGSTDTQYF
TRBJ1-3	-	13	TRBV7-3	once	TGTGCCAGCAGCTTAGATGGAATGGACACCATATATTTT	CASSLDGMDTIYF
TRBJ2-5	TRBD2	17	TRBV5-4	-	TGTGCCAGCAGCCCCGGACTAGCGGGAGGAGACCAAGAGACCCAGTACTTC	CASSPGLAGGDQETQYF
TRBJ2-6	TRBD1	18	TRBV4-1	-	TGCGCCAGCAGCCAATGGACAGGGACCCTCTCTGGGGCCAACGTCCTGACTTTC	CASSQWTGTLSGANVLTF
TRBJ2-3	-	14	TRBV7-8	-	TGTGCCAGCAGCTTAGGCGGGTGGACAGATACGCAGTCTTTT	CASSLGGWTDTQSF
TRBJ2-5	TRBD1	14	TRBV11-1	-	TGTGCCAGCAGCCCGAGGACAGGACAAGAGACCCAGTACTTC	CASSPRTGQETQYF
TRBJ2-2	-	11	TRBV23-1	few	TGCGCCAGCAGTCAACCAGGGGAGCTGTTTTTT	CASSQPGELFF
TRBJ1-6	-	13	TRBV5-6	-	TGTGCCAGCAGCTTGCGGTCAGATTCACCCCTCCACTTT	CASSLRSDSPLHF
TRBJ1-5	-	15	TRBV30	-	TGTGCCTGGAGTTTAAGAGGGGCTCCCAATCAGCCCCAGCATTTT	CAWSLRGAPNQPQHF
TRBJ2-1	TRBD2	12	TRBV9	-	TGTGCCAGCAGCGTACAGCGGGGTCAACAGTTCTTC	CASSVQRGQQFF
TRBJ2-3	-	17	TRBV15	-	TGTGCCACCAGCAGAGACCGCCGACAGCTTAGCACAGATACGCAGTATTTT	CATSRDRRQLSTDTQYF
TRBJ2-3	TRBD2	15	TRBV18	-	TGTGCCAGCTCACCACCTAGCGGGGCCCCAGATACGCAGTATTTT	CASSPPSGAPDTQYF